These 30 T cell receptor beta chains originate from one sample sequenced in a study of T-cell reconstitution after alpha-beta-depleted transplantation in children. Using unique molecular identifiers, the investigators prepared the TCRbeta library. TCRdb independently ran MiXCR on the PCR reads; one entry per CDR3 protein. The sample yields about 250,000 distinct CDR3 sequences, about 24% seen once. The material was PBMCs, mostly from graft donor cells, obtained 360 days after TCRalphabeta/CD19-depleted stem cell transplant. The receptor set was obtained from a female patient aged 2-15 years who had a stem cell transplant for congenital amegakaryocytic thrombocytopenia, so the T cells may come from the graft donor.

The table lists this clonotype with a few counts. This chain joins TRBV20-1 and TRBJ2-7, with unresolved D. The CDR3 is made up of 13 amino acids. The V and J ends lost 3 bases and 7 bases respectively, with 16 bases between them. Looked up from germline, CDR1 is DFQATT and CDR2 is SNEGSKA (reference sequence). In DNA, the CDR3 is TGCAGTGCTAGTCGTAGAAGAACCGGGGAGCAGTACTTC. Protein sequence: CSASRRRTGEQYF.

The chain links TRBV18 to TRBJ2-7, with TRBD1 matching over 8 bases. V shed 6 bases and J 1 base; nucleotides not matched to a gene: 8. The CDR3 spans 15 residues. CDR1 and CDR2 from the germline V gene are KGHSH and LQKENI. As DNA, the CDR3 is TGTGCCAGCTCTCATGACCGGACAGGGTCCTACGAGCAGTACTTC. Translated: CASSHDRTGSYEQYF.

This clonotype was seen once. CDR3 protein: CASSPDRGGELYNEQFF. CDR3 nucleotides: TGTGCCAGCAGTCCGGATCGGGGCGGGGAACTATACAATGAGCAGTTCTTC. The rearrangement uses TRBV12-3 or TRBV12-4 and TRBJ2-1; weak D call: TRBD2 (6 bases). Trimming took off 5 bases at V and 4 bases at J, with 21 bases between the two ends. This CDR3 contains 17 residues.

This chain joins TRBV12-5 and TRBJ2-5; no definite D call. The CDR3 length is 11 residues. Germline-derived CDR1 and CDR2 are LGHNT and FRNRAP. V lost 0 bases to trimming and J lost 5 bases, with 1 base between them. This CDR3 reads CASGLVETQYF. The CDR3 region has the DNA TGTGCTAGTGGTTTGGTGGAGACCCAGTACTTC.

The chain couples TRBV11-2 to TRBJ1-3; no definite D call. This CDR3 region has 12 residues. Trimming pared 5 bases from V and 4 bases from J, leaving 6 bases between. Germline-derived CDR1 and CDR2 are SGHAT and FQNNGV. The chain's CDR3 is CASSQLGNTIYF. CDR3 nucleotide sequence: TGTGCCAGCAGCCAATTGGGAAACACCATATATTTT.

This chain uses TRBV7-6 with TRBJ2-7, with a tentative D call TRBD1 (5 bases). V was cut by 7 bases and J by 0 bases, with 10 bases left in between. This CDR3 spans 13 amino acids. Germline lookup yields CDR1 SGHVS and CDR2 FNYEAQ. CDR3 region: CASMGRDSYEQYF. CDR3 nucleotides: TGTGCCAGCATGGGCAGGGACTCCTACGAGCAGTACTTC.

The chain links TRBV27 to TRBJ2-3, with 9 bases that match TRBD2. The CDR3 has 14 residues. Germline assignment: CDR1 MNHEY and CDR2 SMNVEV (reference sequence). The V segment lost 7 bases and the J segment 6 bases; nucleotides outside the gene matches: 8. This chain's CDR3 is CASKKREAGDTQYF. CDR3 nucleotides: TGTGCCAGCAAAAAGCGGGAGGCCGGGGATACGCAGTATTTT.

Only a few counts were recorded for this clonotype. The chain is built from TRBV11-2 and TRBJ2-1, with 8 nucleotides matching TRBD1. The CDR3 covers 15 residues. V shed 7 bases and J 4 bases; nucleotides not matched to a gene: 9. Germline V gene data show CDR1 as SGHAT and CDR2 as FQNNGV. The chain's CDR3 is CASNIRTGFYNEQFF. Here the CDR3 DNA reads TGTGCCAGCAACATCCGGACAGGGTTTTACAATGAGCAGTTCTTC.

This clonotype was picked up a small number of times. CDR3 DNA: TGTGCCAGCAGTTACTCGGGTATGGGAGGCTACACCTTC. Amino acids: CASSYSGMGGYTF. The V and J genes are TRBV6-6 and TRBJ1-2; D unresolved. The germline V gene encodes CDR1 MNHNY and CDR2 SVGAGI (reference sequence). V was cut by 0 bases and J by 8 bases, with 10 bases left in between. The CDR3 runs to 13 residues.

This clonotype was observed a few times. The gene calls are TRBV7-3 and TRBJ1-1, with a tentative D call TRBD1 (6 bases). CDR1 and CDR2 from the germline V gene are SGHTA and FQGTGA. CDR3 size: 13 residues. Between the trimmed V and J ends, which lost 4 bases and 3 bases, there was a span of 9 bases. CDR3 sequence: CASSSRGDTEAFF. CDR3 nucleotides: TGTGCCAGCAGCTCCAGGGGAGACACTGAAGCTTTCTTT. Full variable domain (outside the CDR3, taken from reference TRBV7-3 and TRBJ1-1): GAGVSQTPSNKVTEKGKYVELRCDPISGHTALYWYRQSLGQGPEFLIYFQGTGAADDSGLPNDRFFAVRPEGSVSTLKIQRTERGDSAVYLCASSSRGDTEAFFGQGTRLTVV.

The J gene is TRBJ1-1, the V gene TRBV14, with a weak D call TRBD1 (6 bases). The CDR3 spans 14 residues. Looked up from germline, CDR1 is SGHDN and CDR2 is FVKESK. V was pared by 7 bases and J by 2 bases, with 14 bases between. The CDR3 loop is CASNHDRSNTEAFF. CDR3 DNA sequence: TGTGCCAGCAACCATGACAGGAGTAACACTGAAGCTTTCTTT.

Of note for this clonotype: Sequence at one end of the junction differs from germline and may be a read error. The rearrangement uses TRBV10-3 and TRBJ2-2; possible D gene TRBD2, 6 bases. The length of the CDR3 is 19 residues. The germline V gene has CDR1 ENHRY and CDR2 SYGVKD. The CDR3 sequence: CAISEHRTGDFGNAGELFF. Here the CDR3 DNA reads TGTGCCATCAGTGAGCATAGGACGGGGGACTTCGGGAACGCCGGGGAGCTGTTTTTT.

Only a few counts were recorded for this clonotype. This chain's CDR3 is CASSLTHIRAQGEDRVGVQPQHF. CDR3 coding DNA: TGTGCCAGCAGTTTAACTCACATTAGGGCTCAAGGGGAGGACAGGGTAGGTGTTCAGCCCCAGCATTTT. V is TRBV28 and J is TRBJ1-5; TRBD1 matches 8 bases. This CDR3 has 23 amino acids. V trimming: 2 bases; J trimming: 6 bases; junction bases outside the gene matches: 30. The germline V gene encodes CDR1 MDHEN and CDR2 SYDVKM.

The chain employs TRBV20-1 and TRBJ1-6; 8 bases agree with TRBD1. J gave up 7 bases and V 3 bases, and 5 bases lay outside the gene matches. From germline, CDR1 is DFQATT and CDR2 SNEGSKA (reference sequence). This CDR3 comprises 14 residues. CDR3 loop: CSASQTGGNSPLHF. CDR3 DNA: TGCAGTGCTAGCCAAACAGGGGGGAATTCACCCCTCCACTTT.

This clonotype has more than one count but fewer than ten. The chain uses TRBV12-3 or TRBV12-4 and TRBJ2-3; the match to TRBD2 covers 10 bases. This CDR3 is 23 amino acids long. After removal of 1 base from V and 2 bases from J, the junction contained 24 bases not matched to a gene. The CDR3 DNA reads as TGTGCCAGCAGTTTAGGGCGCAGGGGTTTGCTAGCGGGGGCGGGGAACAACACAGATACGCAGTATTTT. This encodes CASSLGRRGLLAGAGNNTDTQYF.

V usage is TRBV4-1 and J usage is TRBJ2-5; D perhaps matches TRBD1 (6 bases). The CDR3 is 17 residues long. V dropped 0 bases and J dropped 5 bases, with 19 bases sitting between them. Germline CDR1 MGHRA, CDR2 YSYEKL. This CDR3 is CASSQDLAGARSETQYF. CDR3 sequence (DNA): TGCGCCAGCAGCCAAGATCTGGCAGGGGCGAGGTCGGAGACCCAGTACTTC.

This chain connects TRBV28 to TRBJ1-2; 9 nucleotides align to TRBD1. V gave up 3 bases and J gave up 4 bases; unmatched junction bases: 9. The germline V gene encodes CDR1 MDHEN and CDR2 SYDVKM. The CDR3 consists of 16 residues. CDR3 residues: CASSFPGTGIGYGYTF. Written as DNA, the CDR3 is TGTGCCAGCAGTTTCCCCGGGACAGGGATTGGCTATGGCTACACCTTC.

V and J are TRBV12-3 or TRBV12-4 and TRBJ2-5; the D gene is possibly TRBD2 (6 bases). The CDR3 spans 14 residues. V was cut by 1 base and J by 4 bases, with 10 bases left in between. The CDR3 region is CASSLERGGETQYF. The DNA for the CDR3 is TGTGCCAGCAGTTTAGAAAGGGGAGGAGAGACCCAGTACTTC.

The genes are TRBV6-2 or TRBV6-3 and TRBJ2-2, with D uncertain. The V gene's germline CDR1 is MNHEY and CDR2 SVGEGT. The CDR3 extends over 14 amino acids. Between the trimmed V and J ends, which lost 6 bases and 2 bases, there was a span of 10 bases. The CDR3 DNA reads TGTGCCAGCAGGGTTGCTGAAAACACCGGGGAGCTGTTTTTT. The encoded protein is CASRVAENTGELFF.

The chain combines TRBV27 with TRBJ1-6; D remains ambiguous. The germline CDR1 and CDR2 sequences are MNHEY and SMNVEV (reference sequence). The CDR3 sequence is 14 residues long. The ends were cut back, 3 bases at V and 4 bases at J, with 7 bases in the middle. CDR3 sequence: CASSFPQYNSPLHF. In DNA form, the CDR3 reads TGTGCCAGCAGTTTCCCCCAGTATAATTCACCCCTCCACTTT.

The V call is TRBV5-6, the J call TRBJ1-3; tentatively, D is TRBD1 (5 bases). V was clipped by 0 bases and J by 0 bases, with 13 bases between them. CDR1 and CDR2 from the germline V gene are SGHDT and YYEEEE. This CDR3 region has 17 residues. The DNA of the CDR3 is TGTGCCAGCAGCTTGGTGGGGGAAGCCTTCTCTGGAAACACCATATATTTT. It translates to CASSLVGEAFSGNTIYF.

This clonotype occurred a few times. The chain recombines TRBV12-3 or TRBV12-4 with TRBJ1-5; TRBD1 matches 12 bases. The length of the CDR3 is 15 residues. V shed 5 bases, J shed 7 bases, and the junction held 6 bases outside the gene matches. CDR3 sequence: CASSRDRGRGQPQHF. The CDR3, as DNA: TGTGCCAGCAGTAGGGACAGGGGGCGTGGGCAGCCCCAGCATTTT.

This chain uses TRBV15 with TRBJ2-7; 7 bases are a match to TRBD2. V was clipped by 0 bases and J by 2 bases; unmatched bases: 4. The germline gives CDR1 LNHNV, CDR2 YYDKDF (reference sequence). This CDR3 is 15 amino acids long. The CDR3 region is CATSREAGIPYEQYF. CDR3 nucleotides: TGTGCCACCAGCAGAGAAGCGGGGATCCCCTACGAGCAGTACTTC.

This clonotype has a handful of counts. V and J are TRBV14 and TRBJ1-4; no definite D call. This CDR3 region has 16 residues. Trimming pared 2 bases from V and 8 bases from J, leaving 18 bases between. Germline V gene data show CDR1 as SGHDN and CDR2 as FVKESK. DNA of the CDR3: TGTGCCAGCAGCCAAAAATTCACTGGTCGTGAGGAAAAACTGTTTTTT. Its protein is CASSQKFTGREEKLFF.

This clonotype turned up a few times. V and J are TRBV14 and TRBJ2-2; TRBD1 might be the D (6 bases). There are 14 residues in the CDR3. Germline CDR1 SGHDN, CDR2 FVKESK. Trimming removed 4 bases at V and 3 bases at J, with 9 bases between. The DNA of the CDR3 is TGTGCCAGCAGCCCCACAGGGCACACCGGGGAGCTGTTTTTT. Residues: CASSPTGHTGELFF. The full variable domain, its missing parts supplied by reference TRBV14 and TRBJ2-2, is EAGVTQFPSHSVIEKGQTVTLRCDPISGHDNLYWYRRVMGKEIKFLLHFVKESKQDESGMPNNRFLAERTGGTYSTLKVQPAELEDSGVYFCASSPTGHTGELFFGEGSRLTVL.

The chain recombines TRBV20-1 with TRBJ2-3; 11 positions match TRBD2. Trimming took 6 bases from V and 4 from J; bases not matched to a gene: 9. In germline, CDR1 is DFQATT, CDR2 SNEGSKA (reference sequence). This CDR3 is 15 amino acids long. The CDR3 here is CSATPGLAVPDTQYF. CDR3 DNA: TGCAGTGCCACGCCGGGACTAGCGGTACCAGATACGCAGTATTTT.

The chain links TRBV7-9 to TRBJ1-1; D perhaps matches TRBD1 (6 bases). Germline V gives CDR1 SEHNR, CDR2 FQNEAQ (reference sequence). The CDR3 spans 15 residues. V lost 2 bases, J lost 4 bases, and 14 bases lay in between. CDR3 DNA sequence: TGTGCCAGCAGCTTATTTCAGGGGAGTTCCACTGAAGCTTTCTTT. It specifies CASSLFQGSSTEAFF.

The chain has TRBV4-1 and TRBJ2-3; no clear D. This CDR3 comprises 18 residues. Germline values: CDR1 MGHRA, CDR2 YSYEKL. The V end was cut by 2 bases, the J end by 1 base, with 19 bases between. CDR3 loop: CASSQNTIQAGGTDTQYF. The CDR3 region has the DNA TGCGCCAGCAGCCAAAATACCATCCAGGCTGGGGGCACAGATACGCAGTATTTT.

In this sample, this clonotype turned up a few times. The chain has TRBV5-5 and TRBJ1-3, with 9 bases identical to TRBD1. Germline V lookup: CDR1 SGHKS, CDR2 YYEKEE (reference sequence). The length of the CDR3 is 15 residues. V shed 4 bases and J 4 bases; nucleotides not matched to a gene: 6. CDR3 residues: CASSRTGGEGNTIYF. The CDR3 DNA sequence: TGTGCCAGCAGCCGCACAGGGGGCGAAGGAAACACCATATATTTT.

In this sample, this clonotype turned up many times. The chain employs TRBV29-1 and TRBJ2-1, with TRBD2 matching 10 bases. V was clipped by 5 bases and J by 7 bases; unmatched bases: 8. CDR1 is SQVTM and CDR2 is ANQGSEA in the germline V gene. This CDR3 comprises 14 residues. In DNA form, the CDR3 reads TGCAGCGTTTCCCAGCGGGAGGGCCGGAATGAGCAGTTCTTC. Its translation is CSVSQREGRNEQFF.